This T cell receptor beta chain was documented in a study of control samples from healthy donors and cancer patients. The germline V gene encodes CDR1 ENHRY and CDR2 SYGVKD. The ends were cut back, 7 bases at V and 0 bases at J, with 16 bases in the middle. The CDR3 has 16 amino acids. TCRdb keeps only in-frame clones here, not all; method: immunoSEQ multiplex PCR. This table holds more than 30,000 clones, more than 70% found once. The chain links TRBV10-3 to TRBJ1-3; D is unclear. The TCR was taken from a woman aged 55-70 years with lung cancer. Input material: PBMCs. The CDR3 is CAITSLSSYSGNTIYF. In DNA, the CDR3 is TGTGCCATCACGTCTTTGAGCTCCTACTCTGGAAACACCATATATTTT.